Listed below are T cell receptor beta chains from one sample, sequenced in a study of CD8 T cells in Susac syndrome. Each CDR3 protein is one row after TCRdb ran MiXCR on the immunoSEQ multiplex PCR reads. The sample shows more than 150,000 distinct CDR3 sequences, roughly 95% of them seen only once. Sequences were obtained from CD4+ T cells from PBMCs. The receptors come from a human donor with Susac syndrome. CDR3s include the opening cysteine and the closing phenylalanine or tryptophan. A D gene is named only where the DNA matches it firmly. The size of a clone is reported for some rows only, either as once, few or many, or as a class for expanded clones.

d_gene,j_gene,v_gene,len,abundance,CDR3nt,CDR3aa
NA,TRBJ1-5,TRBV28,15,NA,TGTGCCAGCAGTTTGGGGCATCCGGGCAATCAGCCCCAGCATTTT,CASSLGHPGNQPQHF
NA,TRBJ2-5,TRBV28,13,NA,TGTGCCAGCACTATGGGCAGGGTAGAGACCCAGTACTTC,CASTMGRVETQYF
NA,TRBJ1-6,TRBV10-3,12,NA,TGTGCCATCCGTGATGGAAATTCACCCCTCCACTTT,CAIRDGNSPLHF
NA,TRBJ1-4,TRBV29-1,13,NA,TGCAGCGTTGAAAGAGATACAGGGGAAAAACTGTTTTTT,CSVERDTGEKLFF
TRBD2,TRBJ2-3,TRBV20-1,15,NA,TGCAGTCCCGCGGGGGGTGGTGTTTTAACAGATACGCAGTATTTT,CSPAGGGVLTDTQYF
NA,TRBJ1-1,TRBV29-1,13,NA,TGCAGCGTTGAAAATAGGGTTGGAACTGAAGCTTTCTTT,CSVENRVGTEAFF
NA,TRBJ2-7,TRBV14,13,NA,TGTGCCAGCAGCCAAGTAACGGGGTACGAGCAGTACTTC,CASSQVTGYEQYF
NA,TRBJ2-5,TRBV27,11,few,TGTGCCAGCGGCTACCAAGAGACCCAGTACTTC,CASGYQETQYF
NA,TRBJ2-4,TRBV29-1,14,NA,TGCAGCGTACAGGGCCTCTTAGCCAAAAACATTCAGTACTTC,CSVQGLLAKNIQYF
NA,TRBJ2-3,TRBV10-3,11,NA,TGTGCCATCAGAACTGGAGATACGCAGTATTTT,CAIRTGDTQYF
TRBD2,TRBJ2-3,TRBV7-8,17,NA,TGTGCCAGCAGCTTAGCAGCGGGAGTGGGCCTCACAGATACGCAGTATTTT,CASSLAAGVGLTDTQYF
NA,TRBJ1-5,TRBV3-1,14,once,TGTGCCAGCAATGGGGAGGATAGCAATCAGCCCCAGCATTTT,CASNGEDSNQPQHF
NA,TRBJ1-2,TRBV12-3/TRBV12-4,14,NA,TGTGCCAGCAGTTTTGGGCAAGCTTCCTATGGCTACACCTTC,CASSFGQASYGYTF
NA,TRBJ2-5,TRBV15,14,NA,TGTGCCACCAGCAGAGGCAGGGGGGTAGAGACCCAGTACTTC,CATSRGRGVETQYF
NA,TRBJ1-2,TRBV30,13,NA,TGTGCCTGGAGTGGTTCTTCAGGTTCCGGCTACACCTTC,CAWSGSSGSGYTF
NA,TRBJ1-5,TRBV15,12,NA,TGTGCCACCAGCAGAGAGGGGCGGCCCCAGCATTTT,CATSREGRPQHF